The T cell receptor beta chain described here comes from a study of blood T cell repertoires in COVID-19 (dated by TCRdb to 2018 to 2021). Broadly, across the study: The collaborator samples originated in the United States, Italy and Spain and spanned the acute and convalescent phases of COVID-19. The material from the prospective study consisted of cDNA or gDNA derived from T cells, B-cell-depleted T cells, or PBMCs. Subjects who had been exposed to COVID-19, were actively infected with it, or had recovered from it provided the deeply sampled blood TCRbeta repertoires that made up the dataset. A freely available public database, intended as a resource for researchers studying the immune response to SARS-CoV-2, is where the repertoires were released. The samples were drawn from the first 160 participants of the ongoing ImmuneRACE study and from under 1,500 subjects provided by 6 global collaborators. Sample metadata almost always included a de-identified subject ID, COVID-19 status, age in years and sex. HLA class I and class II types, where available, came from metadata supplied by the sample provider rather than from assay-based typing.

The immunoSEQ Assay, a bias-controlled multiplex PCR, was used to amplify TCRbeta CDR3 regions from genomic DNA. The study's own analysis went as follows. Nucleated cell counts per sample were estimated from amplification of reference gene primers within the assay. To quantify the absolute abundance of each unique TCRbeta CDR3 rearrangement, sequence reads were collapsed and filtered. Productive Simpson clonality was computed per sample as the square root of Simpson's diversity index over productive rearrangements. The table comes from immuneACCESS by way of TCRdb, which keeps in-frame sequences with V and J called. Part of the clones is missing from these tables; in studies checked, under half for an unresolved V gene and the rest for unknown reasons. V, J and clone size are those of that table, while D and trimming were read from the DNA. The sample includes approximately 300,000 clones, with roughly 85% observed a single time. The ten largest clones add up to 1.5% to 2% of the sample.

To note about this clone: Its antigen is unknown. No qualities accompany the bases; no much larger clone lies one base away.

From the cysteine up to the phenylalanine, the CDR3 has a length of 14 residues. Kept here is only the CDR3 DNA, which spans 42 bases and is read in frame from base 1. V is trimmed back by 1 base and J by 7 bases, and the junction contains 4 bases that no gene match accounts for. Taken from the germline V gene (reference sequence), the CDR1 and CDR2 loops are GTSNPN and SVGIG. Enrolling through a virtual design, the prospective study's participants ranged in age from roughly 18 to 90 years and lived across roughly 24 United States geographic areas. To assign participants to cohorts, the prospective study relied on clinical history that participants themselves reported in a screening survey and a study questionnaire. Exposed participants had been in contact with someone with a PCR-confirmed or clinician-diagnosed COVID-19 case within 2 weeks of study entry. In the prospective study, mobile phlebotomists collected whole blood, serum and a nasopharyngeal or oropharyngeal swab from each participant. Additional blood draws and questionnaires over an approximately two-month period could optionally be provided by prospective study participants. Before DNA extraction, prospective study blood samples were shipped either frozen or at room temperature.

The study at large found these results: Clinical and demographic metadata were provided uncurated, with the amount varying by source and participant.

Recombination linked TRBV30 to TRBJ1-6; TRBD1 aligns with 7 central bases. Input material: PBMCs or T cells enriched from blood (not recorded which). The sequence was obtained from a woman in her 30s who had been exposed to COVID-19. CDR3 reads: CAWSGAGGNSPLHF. In nucleotides, the sequence is TGTGCCTGGAGTGGGGCAGGGGGGAATTCACCCCTCCACTTT. Extended through the reference TRBV30 and TRBJ1-6 proteins, this CDR3 yields the full variable domain: SQTIHQWPATLVQPVGSPLSLECTVEGTSNPNLYWYRQAAGRGLQLLFYSVGIGQISSEVPQNLSASRPQDRQFILSSKKLLLSDSGFYLCAWSGAGGNSPLHFGNGTRLTVT.